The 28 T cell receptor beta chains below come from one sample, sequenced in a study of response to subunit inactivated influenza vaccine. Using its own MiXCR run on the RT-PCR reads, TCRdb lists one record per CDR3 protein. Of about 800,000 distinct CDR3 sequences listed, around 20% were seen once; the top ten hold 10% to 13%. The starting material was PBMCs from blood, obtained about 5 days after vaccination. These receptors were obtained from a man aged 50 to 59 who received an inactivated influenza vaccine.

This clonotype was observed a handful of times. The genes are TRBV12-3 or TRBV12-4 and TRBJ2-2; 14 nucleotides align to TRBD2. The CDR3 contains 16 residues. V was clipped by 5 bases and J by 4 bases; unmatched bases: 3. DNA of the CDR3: TGTGCCAGCAGTCCCGGGACTAGCGGGAGCACCGGGGAGCTGTTTTTT. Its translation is CASSPGTSGSTGELFF.

The DNA of the CDR3 is TGCGCCAGCAGCCAAGAGGGGACTAATACAGATACGCAGTATTTT. The encoded protein is CASSQEGTNTDTQYF. This chain uses TRBV4-1 with TRBJ2-3; 7 bases match TRBD2. Per the germline V gene, CDR1 is MGHRA and CDR2 is YSYEKL. This CDR3 spans 15 amino acids. V gave up 0 bases and J gave up 3 bases; unmatched junction bases: 3.

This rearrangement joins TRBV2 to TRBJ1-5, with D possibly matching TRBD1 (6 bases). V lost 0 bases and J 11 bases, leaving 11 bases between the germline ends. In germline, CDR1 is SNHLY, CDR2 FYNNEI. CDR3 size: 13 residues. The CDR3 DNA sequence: TGTGCCAGCAGTGAAGCGCAGGGGATGGCCCAGCATTTT. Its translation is CASSEAQGMAQHF.

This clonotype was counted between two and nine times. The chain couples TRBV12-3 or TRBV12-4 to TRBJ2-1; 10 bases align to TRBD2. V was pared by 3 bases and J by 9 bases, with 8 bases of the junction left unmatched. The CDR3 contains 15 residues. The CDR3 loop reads CASSLASGSGSEQFF. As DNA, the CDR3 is TGTGCCAGCAGTTTGGCTAGCGGGAGTGGTAGTGAGCAGTTCTTC.

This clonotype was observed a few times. CDR3 bases: TGTGCCAGCAGCGAGACAGGAGCTGGAAACACCATATATTTT. Amino acid sequence: CASSETGAGNTIYF. The chain couples TRBV7-9 to TRBJ1-3, with D perhaps TRBD1 (6 bases). Trimming removed 5 bases from V and 2 bases from J, with 10 bases in between. The CDR3 extends over 14 amino acids. Germline lookup yields CDR1 SEHNR and CDR2 FQNEAQ (reference sequence).

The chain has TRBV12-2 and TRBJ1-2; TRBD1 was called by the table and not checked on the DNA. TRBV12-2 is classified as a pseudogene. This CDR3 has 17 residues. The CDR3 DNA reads TGTGCAAGTCGCCCCAAGTCCGGACAGGGATACTACTATGGCTACACCTTC. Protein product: CASRPKSGQGYYYGYTF.

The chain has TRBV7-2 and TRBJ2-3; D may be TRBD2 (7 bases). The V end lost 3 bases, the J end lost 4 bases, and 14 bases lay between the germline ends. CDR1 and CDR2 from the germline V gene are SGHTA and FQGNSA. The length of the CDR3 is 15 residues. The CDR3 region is CASSLYRGAADTQYF. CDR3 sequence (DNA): TGTGCCAGCAGCTTGTATCGGGGGGCGGCAGATACGCAGTATTTT.

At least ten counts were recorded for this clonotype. This CDR3 is CAISARGDYGYTF. In DNA form, the CDR3 reads TGTGCCATCAGTGCCAGGGGCGACTATGGCTACACCTTC. The gene calls are TRBV10-3 and TRBJ1-2, with a possible D match to TRBD1 (6 bases). The germline gives CDR1 ENHRY, CDR2 SYGVKD. The CDR3 runs 13 residues. Trimming shortened V by 4 bases and J by 3 bases, and 9 bases separated the two germline ends.

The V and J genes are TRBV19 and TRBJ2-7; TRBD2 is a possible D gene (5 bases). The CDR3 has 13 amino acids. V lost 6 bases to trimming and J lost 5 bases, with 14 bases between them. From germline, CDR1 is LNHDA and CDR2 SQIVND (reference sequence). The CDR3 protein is CASRPGKSNEQYF. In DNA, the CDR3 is TGTGCCAGTAGACCGGGAAAGTCAAACGAGCAGTACTTC.

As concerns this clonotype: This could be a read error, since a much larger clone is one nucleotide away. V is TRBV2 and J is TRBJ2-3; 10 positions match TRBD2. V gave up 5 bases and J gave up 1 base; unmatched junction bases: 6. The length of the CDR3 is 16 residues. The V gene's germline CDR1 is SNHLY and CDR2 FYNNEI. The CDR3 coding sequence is TGTGCCAGCAGTTTAAAACTAGCGGGACGCACAGATACGCAGTATTTT. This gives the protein CASSLKLAGRTDTQYF.

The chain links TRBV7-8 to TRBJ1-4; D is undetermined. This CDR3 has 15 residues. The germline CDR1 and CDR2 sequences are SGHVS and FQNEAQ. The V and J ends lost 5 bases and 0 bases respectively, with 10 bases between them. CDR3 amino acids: CASSPAAATNEKLFF. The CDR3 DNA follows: TGTGCCAGCAGCCCGGCAGCTGCAACTAATGAAAAACTGTTTTTT.

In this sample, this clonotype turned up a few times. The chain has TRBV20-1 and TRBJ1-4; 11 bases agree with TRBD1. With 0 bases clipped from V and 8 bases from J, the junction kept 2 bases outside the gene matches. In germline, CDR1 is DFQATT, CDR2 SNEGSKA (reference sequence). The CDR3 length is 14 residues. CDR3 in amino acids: CSAREGTGGEKLFF. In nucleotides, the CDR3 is TGCAGTGCTAGAGAAGGGACAGGGGGGGAAAAACTGTTTTTT.

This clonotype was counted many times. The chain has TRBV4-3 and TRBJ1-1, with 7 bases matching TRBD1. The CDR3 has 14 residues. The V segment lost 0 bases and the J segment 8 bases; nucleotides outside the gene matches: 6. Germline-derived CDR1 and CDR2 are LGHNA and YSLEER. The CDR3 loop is CASSQDRGGTEAFF. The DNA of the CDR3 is TGCGCCAGCAGCCAAGATCGAGGGGGCACCGAAGCTTTCTTT.

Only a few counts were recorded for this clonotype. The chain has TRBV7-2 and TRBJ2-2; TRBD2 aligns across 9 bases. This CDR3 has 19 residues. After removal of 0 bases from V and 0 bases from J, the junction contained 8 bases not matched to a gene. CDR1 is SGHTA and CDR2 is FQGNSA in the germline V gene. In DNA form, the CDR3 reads TGTGCCAGCAGCTTAGCGGTTAGTAGCGGGAGCGCGAACACCGGGGAGCTGTTTTTT. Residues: CASSLAVSSGSANTGELFF.

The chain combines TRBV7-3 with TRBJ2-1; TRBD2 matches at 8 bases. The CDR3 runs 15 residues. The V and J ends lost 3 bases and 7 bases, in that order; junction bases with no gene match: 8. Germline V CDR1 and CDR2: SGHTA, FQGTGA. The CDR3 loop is CASSFSSGSQNEQFF. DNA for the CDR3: TGTGCCAGCAGCTTTTCCAGCGGGAGCCAAAATGAGCAGTTCTTC.

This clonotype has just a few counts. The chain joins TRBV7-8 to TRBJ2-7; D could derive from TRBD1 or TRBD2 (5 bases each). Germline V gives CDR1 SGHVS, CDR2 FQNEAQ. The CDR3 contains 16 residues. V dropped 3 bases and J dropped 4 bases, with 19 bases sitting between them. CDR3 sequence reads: CASSFSRARDVYEQYF. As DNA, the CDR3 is TGTGCCAGCAGCTTTAGCAGGGCAAGGGACGTGTACGAGCAGTACTTC. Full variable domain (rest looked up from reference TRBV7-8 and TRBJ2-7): GAGVSQSPRYKVAKRGQDVALRCDPISGHVSLFWYQQALGQGPEFLTYFQNEAQLDKSGLPSDRFFAERPEGSVSTLKIQRTQQEDSAVYLCASSFSRARDVYEQYFGPGTRLTVT.

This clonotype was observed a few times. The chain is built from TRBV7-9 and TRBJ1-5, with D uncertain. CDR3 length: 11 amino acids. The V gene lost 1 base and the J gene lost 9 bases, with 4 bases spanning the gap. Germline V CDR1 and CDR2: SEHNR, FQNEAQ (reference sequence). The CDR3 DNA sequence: TGTGCCAGCAGCTTAGAGGGGCCCCAGCATTTT. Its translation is CASSLEGPQHF.

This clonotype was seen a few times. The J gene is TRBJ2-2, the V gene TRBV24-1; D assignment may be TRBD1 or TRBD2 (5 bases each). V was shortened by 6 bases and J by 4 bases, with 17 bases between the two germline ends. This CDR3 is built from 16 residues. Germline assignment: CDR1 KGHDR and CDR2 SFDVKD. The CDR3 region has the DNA TGTGCCACCAGTTCCCCCCCCGGGGCCGGCACCGGGGAGCTGTTTTTT. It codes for CATSSPPGAGTGELFF.

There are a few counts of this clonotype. CDR3 region: CASRTPGSPLHF. CDR3 DNA: TGTGCCAGCAGGACCCCAGGTTCACCCCTCCACTTT. The J gene is TRBJ1-6, the V gene TRBV12-3 or TRBV12-4; no clear D. This CDR3 is 12 amino acids long. Trimming took 6 bases from V and 9 from J, leaving 9 bases between them.

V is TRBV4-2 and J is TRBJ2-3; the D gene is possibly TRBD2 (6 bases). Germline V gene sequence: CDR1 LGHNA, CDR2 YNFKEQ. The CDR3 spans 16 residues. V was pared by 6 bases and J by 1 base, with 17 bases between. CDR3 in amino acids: CASSAGTGVGTDTQYF. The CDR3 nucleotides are TGTGCCAGCAGTGCTGGGACGGGGGTTGGCACAGATACGCAGTATTTT.

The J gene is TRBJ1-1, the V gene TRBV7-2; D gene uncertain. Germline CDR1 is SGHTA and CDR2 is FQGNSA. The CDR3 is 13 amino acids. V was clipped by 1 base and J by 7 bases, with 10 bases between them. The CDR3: CASSLEQKFEAFF. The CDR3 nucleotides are TGTGCCAGCAGCTTAGAGCAGAAATTTGAAGCTTTCTTT.

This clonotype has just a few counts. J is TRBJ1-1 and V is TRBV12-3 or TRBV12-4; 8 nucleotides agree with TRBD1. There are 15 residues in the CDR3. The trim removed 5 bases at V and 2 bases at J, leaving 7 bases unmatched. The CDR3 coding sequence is TGTGCCAGCAGTCCTCCGACAGGGGCCAACACTGAAGCTTTCTTT. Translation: CASSPPTGANTEAFF.

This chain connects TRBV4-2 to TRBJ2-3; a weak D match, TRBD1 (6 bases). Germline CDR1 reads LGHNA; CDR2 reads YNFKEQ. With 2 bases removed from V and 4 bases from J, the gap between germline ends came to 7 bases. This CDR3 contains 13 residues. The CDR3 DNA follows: TGTGCCAGCAGCCAAAGGACAGCAGATACGCAGTATTTT. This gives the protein CASSQRTADTQYF.

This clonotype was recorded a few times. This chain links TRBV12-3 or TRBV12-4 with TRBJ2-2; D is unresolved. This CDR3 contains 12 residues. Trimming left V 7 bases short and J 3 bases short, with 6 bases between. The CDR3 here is CASTFYTGELFF. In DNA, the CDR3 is TGTGCCAGCACTTTTTACACCGGGGAGCTGTTTTTT.

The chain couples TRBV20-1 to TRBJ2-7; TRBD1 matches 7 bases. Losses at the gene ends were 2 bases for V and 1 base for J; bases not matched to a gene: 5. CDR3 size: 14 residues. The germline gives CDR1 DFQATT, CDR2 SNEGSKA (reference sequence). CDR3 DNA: TGCAGTGCTAGATTTTCGGGACAGTCCTACGAGCAGTACTTC. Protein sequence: CSARFSGQSYEQYF.

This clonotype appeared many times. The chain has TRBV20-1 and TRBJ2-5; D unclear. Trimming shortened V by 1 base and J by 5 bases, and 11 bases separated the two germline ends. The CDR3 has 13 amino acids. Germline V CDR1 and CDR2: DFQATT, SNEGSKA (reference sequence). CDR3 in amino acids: CSARVKGWETQYF. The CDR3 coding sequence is TGCAGTGCTAGAGTGAAGGGATGGGAGACCCAGTACTTC.

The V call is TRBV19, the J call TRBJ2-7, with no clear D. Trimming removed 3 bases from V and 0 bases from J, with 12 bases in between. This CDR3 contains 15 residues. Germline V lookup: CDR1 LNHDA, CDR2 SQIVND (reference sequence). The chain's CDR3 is CASSIGRKGSYEQYF. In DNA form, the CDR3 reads TGTGCCAGTAGTATCGGCAGAAAGGGCTCCTACGAGCAGTACTTC. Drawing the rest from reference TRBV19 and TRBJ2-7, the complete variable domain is DGGITQSPKYLFRKEGQNVTLSCEQNLNHDAMYWYRQDPGQGLRLIYYSQIVNDFQKGDIAEGYSVSREKKESFPLTVTSAQKNPTAFYLCASSIGRKGSYEQYFGPGTRLTVT.

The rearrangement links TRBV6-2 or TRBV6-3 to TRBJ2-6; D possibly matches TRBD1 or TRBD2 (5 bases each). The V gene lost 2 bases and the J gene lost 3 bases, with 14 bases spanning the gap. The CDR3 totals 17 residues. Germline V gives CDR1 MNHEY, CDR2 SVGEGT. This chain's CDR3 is CASSYLAGTGGANVLTF. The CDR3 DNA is TGTGCCAGCAGTTACCTGGCTGGGACGGGTGGGGCCAACGTCCTGACTTTC.